This TCR beta chain was retrieved from a study of CD8 T cells in Susac syndrome (dated by TCRdb to between 2018 and 2021). A note on the overall study: Repertoire sequencing was used to test whether CD8+ T cell activation and differentiation in Susac syndrome was antigen driven. The full study reports these points: The number of individuals in the TCR sequencing and HLA analysis was acknowledged as relatively small.

RNA was extracted with the RNeasy kit and 0.5 to 1 ug was reverse transcribed using random hexamers. The immunoSEQ multiplex PCR assay, which covers 54 Vbeta and 13 Jbeta segments, was used to amplify TCR beta CDR3 regions. Bias from PCR amplification was corrected by using a synthetic template baseline for primer optimization and for computational correction. The authors processed their data as follows. Only productive sequences were kept, with reads annotated to V, D and J genes according to IMGT and analyzed in immunoSEQ Analyzer. To calculate clonality, Shannon entropy was normalized by log2 of the number of productive unique sequences and then subtracted from one. For each patient and control, public and private clones were evaluated among the 100 most prevalent clones. Clones were defined as Susac-specific when absent from the healthy and MS cohorts, from about 1,100 published viral clones and from other ImmuneACCESS disease sequences. The public reads were reanalyzed by TCRdb: fastp trimming at Q25, MiXCR alignment, in-frame beta chains only. Every distinct CDR3 protein forms one entry, paired with its most common genes and DNA. These V and J calls rely on TCRdb rather than the paper's analysis. Recorded for this sample are 100,000 to 150,000 distinct CDR3 sequences; over 90% of them occurred a single time. The ten biggest clones cover more than 0.095% of the sample.

Peripheral blood CD8+ and CD4+ T cells from healthy donors, Susac syndrome patients and multiple sclerosis patients were profiled using high-throughput TCR beta sequencing. Healthy donors were age- and sex-matched controls. CD8+ TEMRA cells were enriched by FACS, while bulk CD8+ and CD4+ T cells were purified by magnetic negative isolation. Blood was collected in EDTA tubes and processed within 24 hours, with PBMCs isolated through density gradient centrifugation. PBMCs intended for TCR sequencing were frozen in liquid nitrogen and were later thawed in a 37 degrees C water bath. A purity of at least 90% was achieved for sorted or isolated CD4+, CD8+ and CD8+ TEMRA cells. As for this clonotype: Its antigen is still unknown. No base quality values were provided; no much bigger clone lies one nucleotide off.

V is shortened by 2 bases, J by 6 bases, and the region joining them spans 8 bases. The CDR3 covers 13 residues, taking in both the cysteine and the phenylalanine. Only the CDR3 portion is preserved as DNA: 39 bases, with reading frame beginning at the first base. Reading the germline V gene gives CDR1 KGHSH and CDR2 LQKENI. The TCR was taken from a human donor in good health. The sample comprised CD4+ T cells from PBMCs. The chain employs TRBV18 and TRBJ1-5; the D gene remains uncertain. The base sequence is TGTGCCAGCTCACCAGACTCTCCTCAGCCCCAGCATTTT. This encodes CASSPDSPQPQHF.